This passage covers 8 T cell receptor beta chains from one sample sequenced in a study of blood T cell repertoires in COVID-19. The assay was immunoSEQ multiplex PCR, and TCRdb's table has in-frame clones only and misses some. The sample contains 140,000 to 150,000 clones, roughly 80% of which appear only once. Sequencing was done on a sample of peripheral blood. All receptors derive from a man aged 50-59 years with active or convalescent COVID-19.

The CDR3 bases are TGTGCCAGCAGCCCCAGGCCGAATGGTGGCTACACCTTC. This translates into CASSPRPNGGYTF. The rearrangement uses TRBV7-3 and TRBJ1-2, with D unresolved. Germline V lookup: CDR1 SGHTA, CDR2 FQGTGA. This CDR3 has 13 residues. Trimming took off 5 bases at V and 7 bases at J, with 14 bases between the two ends.

This chain uses TRBV27 with TRBJ2-3, with 9 bases lining up with TRBD2. Germline CDR1 and CDR2: MNHEY and SMNVEV (reference sequence). The CDR3 sequence is 17 residues long. J gave up 2 bases and V 3 bases, and 9 bases lay outside the gene matches. The chain's CDR3 is CASSFPSGTYNTDTQYF. The CDR3 bases are TGTGCCAGCAGTTTTCCTAGCGGGACATATAACACAGATACGCAGTATTTT.

The CDR3 region is CAVGRGLSYEQYF. In DNA, the CDR3 is TGTGCCGTTGGGAGGGGACTCTCCTACGAGCAGTACTTC. The gene calls are TRBV10-3 and TRBJ2-7; 7 positions match TRBD2. The CDR3 contains 13 residues. J was trimmed by 0 bases and V by 11 bases; bases with no gene match: 7. Per the germline V gene, CDR1 is ENHRY and CDR2 is SYGVKD.

This clone was counted only a few times. The chain is built from TRBV7-9 and TRBJ2-7; D may be TRBD2 (6 bases). Germline V gene data show CDR1 as SEHNR and CDR2 as FQNEAQ (reference sequence). The CDR3 sequence is 14 residues long. V shed 5 bases and J shed 0 bases, with 11 bases lying between them. Here the CDR3 reads CASSPRERSYEQYF. The CDR3 region has the DNA TGTGCCAGCAGCCCTCGGGAGCGCTCCTACGAGCAGTACTTC.

The chain has TRBV27 and TRBJ2-5; a weak D match, TRBD2 (6 bases). Germline CDR1 MNHEY, CDR2 SMNVEV (reference sequence). The CDR3 loop spans 16 amino acids. V was trimmed by 3 bases and J by 7 bases, leaving 21 bases between them. The CDR3 spells CASSFSGGRGGWTQYF. Here the CDR3 DNA reads TGTGCCAGCAGTTTTTCAGGAGGGAGAGGTGGCTGGACCCAGTACTTC.

The chain has TRBV28 and TRBJ2-5; a possible D gene is TRBD2 (6 bases). There are 14 residues in the CDR3. The V end lost 2 bases, the J end lost 2 bases, and 9 bases lay between the germline ends. Looked up from germline, CDR1 is MDHEN and CDR2 is SYDVKM. Written as DNA, the CDR3 is TGTGCCAGCAGTTTACGGCGGGGACAAGAGACCCAGTACTTC. This encodes CASSLRRGQETQYF.

This clone was observed a handful of times. J is TRBJ2-5 and V is TRBV5-6; TRBD2 agrees at 11 bases. The V gene end was trimmed by 0 bases and the J gene end by 1 base; junction bases not matched to a gene: 2. CDR3 size: 16 residues. The V gene's germline CDR1 is SGHDT and CDR2 YYEEEE. The CDR3: CASSLGSGRAQETQYF. In nucleotides, the CDR3 is TGTGCCAGCAGCTTGGGTAGCGGGAGGGCCCAAGAGACCCAGTACTTC.

The chain joins TRBV24-1 to TRBJ2-7, with 9 bases aligning to TRBD1. The CDR3 consists of 15 residues. Germline-derived CDR1 and CDR2 are KGHDR and SFDVKD. After removal of 3 bases from V and 3 bases from J, the junction contained 5 bases not matched to a gene. CDR3 loop: CATSDGTGGIYEQYF. DNA for the CDR3: TGTGCCACCAGTGATGGAACAGGGGGCATCTACGAGCAGTACTTC.